Listed below are T cell receptor beta chains from one sample, sequenced in a study of blood T cell repertoires in COVID-19. Measured with immunoSEQ multiplex PCR; TCRdb has only the in-frame clones, and not every one. Found here are roughly 250,000 clones, approximately 85% of them singletons; the top ten hold about 1%. The material sequenced was peripheral blood. These receptors were collected from a human donor with COVID-19, enrolled during active disease. The donor label of this sample is uncertain. Both conserved end residues are trimmed from each CDR3.

CDR3aa	j_gene	v_gene
ASCSAGVGRGYT	TRBJ1-2	TRBV28
ASSLLDYEQY	TRBJ2-7	TRBV5-4
ASSLGTASNQPQH	TRBJ1-5	TRBV5-5
SVESTSADYNEQF	TRBJ2-1	TRBV29-1
ASSYRDRVYEQY	TRBJ2-7	TRBV6-5
ASSPSGSGRLSEQF	TRBJ2-1	TRBV11-2
ASSLTNLHGAF	TRBJ1-1	TRBV28
ASSPLYEQY	TRBJ2-7	TRBV7-2
ASSYAAPREGEKLF	TRBJ1-4	TRBV6-6
ASSTLDRGTTISYEQY	TRBJ2-7	TRBV28
ASSPLDRGSYEQY	TRBJ2-7	TRBV28
ASSPQTGGNVLVNTEAF	TRBJ1-1	TRBV7-3
AISESLAGLGETQY	TRBJ2-5	TRBV10-3
ASLVSGSNQPQH	TRBJ1-5	TRBV6-5
ASSDSMGRAFSSYT	TRBJ1-2	TRBV6-4
ASSQTTTGKTEAF	TRBJ1-1	TRBV3-1/TRBV3-2
ASSLELARDNEQF	TRBJ2-1	TRBV5-4
ASSFNWNTEAF	TRBJ1-1	TRBV12-3/TRBV12-4
AWSEIGVLYEQY	TRBJ2-7	TRBV30
ASSLSRTGTSNQPQH	TRBJ1-5	TRBV7-9
ASSLGTGGRDEKLF	TRBJ1-4	TRBV7-2